Listed below are T cell receptor beta chains from one sample, sequenced in a study of regulatory T cells in long-lasting Graves disease. A single record per CDR3 protein comes from TCRdb applying MiXCR to the multiplex PCR reads. In the table there are about 540,000 distinct CDR3 sequences, approximately 13% of which are singletons. This sample also appeared in a second study, on T cells in Graves' hyperthyroidism and ophthalmopathy.

The sample was peripheral blood mononuclear cells (PBMCs), taken at new diagnosis, from a patient treated with antithyroid drugs. All receptors derive from a man under 40 with Graves disease. Each CDR3 is given with its conserved first and last residue. D genes are given only for firm matches. Not all rows give a size; the values are once, few, many and, for expanded clones, a class.

clone size | J gene | D gene | V gene | CDR3 protein | CDR3 DNA
many | TRBJ2-5 | - | TRBV5-4 | CASTPRPSPETQYF | TGTGCCAGCACCCCCCGGCCCAGCCCCGAGACCCAGTACTTC
few | TRBJ2-1 | TRBD2 | TRBV18 | CASQSFSGRINEQFF | TGTGCCAGCCAGTCTTTCTCCGGGAGGATCAATGAGCAGTTCTTC
- | TRBJ1-2 | - | TRBV30 | CAWSRDGGYTF | TGTGCCTGGAGCAGGGACGGTGGCTACACCTTC
- | TRBJ2-1 | TRBD1 | TRBV24-1 | CATSDSGTGYNEQFF | TGTGCCACCAGTGATTCCGGGACAGGCTACAATGAGCAGTTCTTC
many | TRBJ2-5 | - | TRBV12-3/TRBV12-4 | CASSLTSGSETQYF | TGTGCCAGCAGCTTAACGTCCGGCTCGGAGACCCAGTACTTC
- | TRBJ2-7 | - | TRBV3-1 | CASSQDYPRSYEQYF | TGTGCCAGCAGCCAAGACTATCCGAGGTCCTACGAGCAGTACTTC
many | TRBJ2-7 | TRBD2 | TRBV10-3 | CAIRGTSGIHEQYF | TGTGCCATCAGGGGGACTAGCGGGATCCACGAGCAGTACTTC
many | TRBJ2-3 | - | TRBV7-8 | CASSLAVRAGTDTQYF | TGTGCCAGCAGCTTAGCGGTGAGGGCAGGCACAGATACGCAGTATTTT
- | TRBJ1-3 | - | TRBV7-2 | CASSLWQSSSGNTIYF | TGTGCCAGCAGCTTATGGCAGAGTTCCTCTGGAAACACCATATATTTT
- | TRBJ2-7 | TRBD2 | TRBV20-1 | CSARLAGYEQYF | TGCAGTGCGAGACTAGCGGGATACGAGCAGTACTTC
many | TRBJ2-5 | - | TRBV20-1 | CSATQGEETQYF | TGCAGTGCGACACAGGGAGAGGAGACCCAGTACTTC
many | TRBJ2-1 | TRBD1 | TRBV11-2 | CASSSARDRGRNEQFF | TGTGCCAGCAGCTCGGCCCGGGACAGGGGGAGGAATGAGCAGTTCTTC
many | TRBJ2-7 | - | TRBV10-3 | CAIKGAAEPSYEQYF | TGTGCCATCAAAGGGGCAGCGGAGCCCTCCTACGAGCAGTACTTC
few | TRBJ2-3 | - | TRBV7-9 | CASSSQGQLLGDTQYF | TGTGCCAGCAGCTCGCAAGGACAGCTGCTAGGGGATACGCAGTATTTT
many | TRBJ2-5 | - | TRBV27 | CASSFWPPGQGGETQYF | TGTGCCAGCAGTTTTTGGCCGCCCGGGCAGGGCGGGGAGACCCAGTACTTC
many | TRBJ1-2 | - | TRBV18 | CASSPTDSNYGYTF | TGTGCCAGCTCACCGACCGACAGTAACTATGGCTACACCTTC
many | TRBJ2-1 | - | TRBV20-1 | CSARSGTPAYNEQFF | TGCAGTGCTAGATCCGGGACGCCAGCCTACAATGAGCAGTTCTTC
- | TRBJ2-2 | TRBD2 | TRBV13 | CASSEGTSGTGELFF | TGTGCCAGCAGCGAGGGGACTAGCGGAACCGGGGAGCTGTTTTTT